A selection of T cell receptor beta chains follows, all from one sample in a study of naive and memory T cell subsets. TCRdb re-called the UMI-ligation and nested PCR reads with MiXCR, one entry per CDR3 protein. The repertoire has roughly 150,000 distinct CDR3 sequences, 22% of them found once; the top ten carry about 0.11%. The sequenced sample was naive CD4+ T cells from blood. The receptors come from a human donor in good health. CDR3s include the opening cysteine and the closing phenylalanine or tryptophan. Each record gives: V gene, clone size, D gene, J gene, CDR3 DNA, CDR3 protein. The D gene is left open where the match is weak. Some rows have no size entry. The others give once, few or many, or a class for an expanded clone.

TRBV11-2	many	-	TRBJ2-1	TGTGCCAGCAGCCCGCGGACATCTTCCTACAATGAGCAGTTCTTC	CASSPRTSSYNEQFF
TRBV5-1	few	-	TRBJ2-7	TGCGCCAGCAGCTTGCCGGAGGGCCGATACGAGCAGTACTTC	CASSLPEGRYEQYF
TRBV7-8	few	-	TRBJ2-7	TGTGCCAGCAGCTTAGGGGGTGTCGTTGCGGGCGAGCAGTACTTC	CASSLGGVVAGEQYF
TRBV3-1	-	TRBD1	TRBJ1-4	TGTGCCAGCAGCCCTCAGGGGGCAACTAATGAAAAACTGTTTTTT	CASSPQGATNEKLFF
TRBV27	few	TRBD1	TRBJ2-6	TGTGCCAGCAGTTCAAAAAACCCAACCGGGCTCCGAGCAGGGGGCCCCTCTGGGGCCAACGTCCTGACTTTC	CASSSKNPTGLRAGGPSGANVLTF
TRBV5-1	-	-	TRBJ2-5	TGCGCCAGCAGCTTGGTAGCGATACCCGGAGAGACCCAGTACTTC	CASSLVAIPGETQYF
TRBV6-2/TRBV6-3	many	-	TRBJ2-1	TGTGCCAGCAGTTATCTGGCTAGTTATTTCTTC	CASSYLASYFF
TRBV10-3	many	TRBD2	TRBJ2-1	TGTGCCATCAGCGAGCGGGAGTTTGAGCAGTTCTTC	CAISEREFEQFF
TRBV6-6	few	-	TRBJ1-2	TGTGCCAGCAACAACTTCAGGGATACAAGCTATGGCTACACCTTC	CASNNFRDTSYGYTF
TRBV7-9	-	TRBD1	TRBJ1-5	TGTGCCAGCAGCTTAGAACCCCACGGGACAGGGGGCAATCAGCCCCAGCATTTT	CASSLEPHGTGGNQPQHF
TRBV2	-	-	TRBJ2-7	TGTGCCAGCAGTGATTTGATTCTGTACGAGCAGTACTTC	CASSDLILYEQYF
TRBV12-3/TRBV12-4	-	-	TRBJ1-5	TGTGCCAGCAGTTTTAAGGCGGGGGGAGGGAATCAGCCCCAGCATTTT	CASSFKAGGGNQPQHF